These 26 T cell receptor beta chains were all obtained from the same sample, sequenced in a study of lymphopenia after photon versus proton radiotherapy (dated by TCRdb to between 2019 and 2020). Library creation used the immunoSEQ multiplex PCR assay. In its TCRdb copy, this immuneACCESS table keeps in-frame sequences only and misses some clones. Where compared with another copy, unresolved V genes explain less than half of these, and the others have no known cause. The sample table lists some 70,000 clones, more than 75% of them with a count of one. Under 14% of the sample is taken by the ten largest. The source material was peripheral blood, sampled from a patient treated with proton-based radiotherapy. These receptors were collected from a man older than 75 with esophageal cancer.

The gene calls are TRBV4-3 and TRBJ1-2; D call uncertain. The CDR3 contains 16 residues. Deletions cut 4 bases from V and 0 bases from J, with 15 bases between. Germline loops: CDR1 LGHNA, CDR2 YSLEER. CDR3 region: CASSRASRTPNYGYTF. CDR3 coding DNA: TGCGCCAGCAGCCGTGCAAGCCGGACCCCTAACTATGGCTACACCTTC.

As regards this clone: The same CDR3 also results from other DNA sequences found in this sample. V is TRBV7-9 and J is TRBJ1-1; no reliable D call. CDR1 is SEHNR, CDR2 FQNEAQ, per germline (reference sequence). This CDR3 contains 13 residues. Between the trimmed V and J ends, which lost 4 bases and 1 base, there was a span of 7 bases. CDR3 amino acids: CASSSQQNTEAFF. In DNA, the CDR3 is TGTGCCAGCAGCTCCCAACAGAACACTGAAGCTTTCTTT. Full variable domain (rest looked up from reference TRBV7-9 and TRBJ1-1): DTGVSQNPRHKITKRGQNVTFRCDPISEHNRLYWYRQTLGQGPEFLTYFQNEAQLEKSRLLSDRFSAERPKGSFSTLEIQRTEQGDSAMYLCASSSQQNTEAFFGQGTRLTVV.

The CDR3 sequence is CASSLLSGSGELFF. The CDR3 bases are TGTGCCAGCAGCTTACTTAGCGGTTCGGGGGAGCTGTTTTTT. V gene TRBV7-2 combines with J gene TRBJ2-2, with D possibly being TRBD2 (6 bases). Germline CDR1 SGHTA, CDR2 FQGNSA. Trimming cost V 2 bases and J 8 bases, with 12 bases left between them. CDR3 length equals 14 residues.

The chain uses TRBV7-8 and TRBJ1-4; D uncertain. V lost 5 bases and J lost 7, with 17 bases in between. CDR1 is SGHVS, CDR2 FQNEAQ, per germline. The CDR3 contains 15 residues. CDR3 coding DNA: TGTGCCAGCAGCCCCCGAGAATTCGTCCTTGAAAAACTGTTTTTT. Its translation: CASSPREFVLEKLFF.

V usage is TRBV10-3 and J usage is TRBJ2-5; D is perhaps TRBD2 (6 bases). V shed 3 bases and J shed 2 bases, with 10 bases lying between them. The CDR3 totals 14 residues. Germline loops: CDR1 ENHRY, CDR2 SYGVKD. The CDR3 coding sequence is TGTGCCATCAGTGAATCCGGGGGACAAGAGACCCAGTACTTC. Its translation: CAISESGGQETQYF.

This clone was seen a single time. CDR3 sequence: CASSLQSSGGVETQYF. In nucleotides, the CDR3 is TGTGCCAGCAGCTTGCAAAGCAGCGGGGGGGTGGAGACCCAGTACTTC. This sequence joins TRBV5-4 and TRBJ2-5, with 10 bases aligning to TRBD2. Germline V lookup: CDR1 SGHNT, CDR2 YYREEE (reference sequence). This CDR3 has 16 residues. Trimming cost V 1 base and J 5 bases; bases outside gene matches: 8.

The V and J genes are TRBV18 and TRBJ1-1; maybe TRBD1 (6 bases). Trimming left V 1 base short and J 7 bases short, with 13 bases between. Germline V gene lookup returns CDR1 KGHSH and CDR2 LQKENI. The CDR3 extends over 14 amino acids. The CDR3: CASSPLGGISEAFF. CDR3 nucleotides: TGTGCCAGCTCACCACTCGGGGGCATTAGTGAAGCTTTCTTT.

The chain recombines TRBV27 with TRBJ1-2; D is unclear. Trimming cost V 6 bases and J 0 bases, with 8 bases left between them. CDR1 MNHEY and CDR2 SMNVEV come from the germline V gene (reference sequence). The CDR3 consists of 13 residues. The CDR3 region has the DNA TGTGCCAGCAGCCGTGGACCTAACTATGGCTACACCTTC. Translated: CASSRGPNYGYTF.

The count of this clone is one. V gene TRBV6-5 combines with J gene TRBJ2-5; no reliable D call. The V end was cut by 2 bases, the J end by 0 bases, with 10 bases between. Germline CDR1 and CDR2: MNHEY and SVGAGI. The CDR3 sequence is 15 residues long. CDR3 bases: TGTGCCAGCAGTTACGAGGCGCGGTACCAAGAGACCCAGTACTTC. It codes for CASSYEARYQETQYF.

The DNA of the CDR3 is TGCGCCAGCAGCTTGTCCGGGGTTATGAACACTGAAGCTTTCTTT. It codes for CASSLSGVMNTEAFF. The rearrangement uses TRBV5-1 and TRBJ1-1; D is unclear. The CDR3 runs to 15 residues. Trimming pared 1 base from V and 0 bases from J, leaving 10 bases between. CDR1 and CDR2 from the germline V gene are SGHRS and YFSETQ. Full variable domain (outside the CDR3, taken from reference TRBV5-1 and TRBJ1-1): KAGVTQTPRYLIKTRGQQVTLSCSPISGHRSVSWYQQTPGQGLQFLFEYFSETQRNKGNFPGRFSGRQFSNSRSEMNVSTLELGDSALYLCASSLSGVMNTEAFFGQGTRLTVV.

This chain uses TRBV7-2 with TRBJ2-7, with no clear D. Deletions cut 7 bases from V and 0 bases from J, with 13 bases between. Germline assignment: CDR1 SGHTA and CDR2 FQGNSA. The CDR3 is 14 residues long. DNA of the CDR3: TGTGCCAGCAAAGGTGCACTGAGCTCCTACGAGCAGTACTTC. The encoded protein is CASKGALSSYEQYF.

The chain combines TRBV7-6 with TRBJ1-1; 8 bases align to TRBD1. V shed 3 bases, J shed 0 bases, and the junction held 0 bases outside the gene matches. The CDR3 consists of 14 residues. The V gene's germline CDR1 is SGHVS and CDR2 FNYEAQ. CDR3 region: CASSLDRVNTEAFF. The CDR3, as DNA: TGTGCCAGCAGCTTGGACAGGGTGAACACTGAAGCTTTCTTT.

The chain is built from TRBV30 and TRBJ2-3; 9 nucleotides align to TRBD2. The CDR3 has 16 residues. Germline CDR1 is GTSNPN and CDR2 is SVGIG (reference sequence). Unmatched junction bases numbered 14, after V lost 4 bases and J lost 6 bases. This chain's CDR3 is CAWTIEGREGVDTQYF. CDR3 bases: TGTGCCTGGACAATTGAGGGGCGGGAGGGCGTGGATACGCAGTATTTT.

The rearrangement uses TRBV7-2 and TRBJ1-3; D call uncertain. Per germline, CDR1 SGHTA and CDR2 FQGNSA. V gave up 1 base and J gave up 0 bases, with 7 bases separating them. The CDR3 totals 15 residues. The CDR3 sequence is CASSLDTVSGNTIYF. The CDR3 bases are TGTGCCAGCAGCTTAGACACGGTCTCTGGAAACACCATATATTTT.

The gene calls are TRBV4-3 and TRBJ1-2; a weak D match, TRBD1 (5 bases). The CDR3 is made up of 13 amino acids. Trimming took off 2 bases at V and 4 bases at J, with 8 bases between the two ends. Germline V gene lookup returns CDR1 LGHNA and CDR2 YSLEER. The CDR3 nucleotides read TGCGCCAGCAGCCAACAGGGCGGCTATGGCTACACCTTC. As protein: CASSQQGGYGYTF.

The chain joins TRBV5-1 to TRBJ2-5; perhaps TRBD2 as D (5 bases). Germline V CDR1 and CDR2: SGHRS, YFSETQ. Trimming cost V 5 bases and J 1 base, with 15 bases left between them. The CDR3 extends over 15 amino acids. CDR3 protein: CASRGISAIQETQYF. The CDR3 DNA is TGCGCCAGCAGAGGTATTAGCGCAATCCAAGAGACCCAGTACTTC.

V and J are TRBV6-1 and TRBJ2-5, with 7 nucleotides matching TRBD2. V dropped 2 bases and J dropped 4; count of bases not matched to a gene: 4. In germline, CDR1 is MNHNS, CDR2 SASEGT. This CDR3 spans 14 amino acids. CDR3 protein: CASSEWGEGETQYF. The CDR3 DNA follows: TGTGCCAGCAGTGAATGGGGGGAGGGAGAGACCCAGTACTTC.

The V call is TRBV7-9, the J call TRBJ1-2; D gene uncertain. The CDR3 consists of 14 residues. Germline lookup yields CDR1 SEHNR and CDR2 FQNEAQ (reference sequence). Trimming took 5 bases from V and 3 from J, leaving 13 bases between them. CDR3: CASSEGLTDYGYTF. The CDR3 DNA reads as TGTGCCAGCAGCGAGGGCCTTACGGACTATGGCTACACCTTC.

The CDR3 protein is CASSAGPVTYNEQFF. The DNA for the CDR3 is TGTGCCAGCAGCGCGGGACCGGTTACTTACAATGAGCAGTTCTTC. V is TRBV7-2 and J is TRBJ2-1; possible D gene TRBD2, 6 bases. The CDR3 extends over 15 amino acids. Per germline, CDR1 SGHTA and CDR2 FQGNSA. Trimming removed 5 bases at V and 4 bases at J, with 15 bases between.

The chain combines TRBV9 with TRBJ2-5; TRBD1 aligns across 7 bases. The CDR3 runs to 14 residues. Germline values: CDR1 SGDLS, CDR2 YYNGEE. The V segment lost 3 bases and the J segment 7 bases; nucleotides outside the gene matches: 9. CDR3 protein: CASSAGTVPSTQYF. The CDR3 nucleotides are TGTGCCAGCAGCGCCGGGACAGTACCATCGACCCAGTACTTC.

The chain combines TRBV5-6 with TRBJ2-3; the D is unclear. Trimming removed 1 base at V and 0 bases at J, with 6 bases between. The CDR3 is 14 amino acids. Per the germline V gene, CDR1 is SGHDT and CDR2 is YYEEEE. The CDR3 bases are TGTGCCAGCAGCTTGTACCCTAGCACAGATACGCAGTATTTT. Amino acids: CASSLYPSTDTQYF.

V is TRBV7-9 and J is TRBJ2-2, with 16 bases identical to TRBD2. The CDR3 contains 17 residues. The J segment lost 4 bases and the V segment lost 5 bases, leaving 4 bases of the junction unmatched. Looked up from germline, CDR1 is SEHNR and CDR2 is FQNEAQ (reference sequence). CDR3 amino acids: CASSRGLAGGSTGELFF. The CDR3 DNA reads TGTGCCAGCAGCCGGGGACTAGCGGGAGGGAGCACCGGGGAGCTGTTTTTT. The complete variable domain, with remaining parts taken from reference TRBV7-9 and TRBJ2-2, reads DTGVSQNPRHKITKRGQNVTFRCDPISEHNRLYWYRQTLGQGPEFLTYFQNEAQLEKSRLLSDRFSAERPKGSFSTLEIQRTEQGDSAMYLCASSRGLAGGSTGELFFGEGSRLTVL.

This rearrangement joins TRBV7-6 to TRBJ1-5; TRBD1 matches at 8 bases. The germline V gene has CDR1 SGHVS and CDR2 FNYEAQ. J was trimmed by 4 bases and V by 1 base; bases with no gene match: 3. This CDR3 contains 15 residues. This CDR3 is CASSLVQGDNQPQHF. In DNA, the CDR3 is TGTGCCAGCAGCTTAGTACAGGGGGATAATCAGCCCCAGCATTTT.

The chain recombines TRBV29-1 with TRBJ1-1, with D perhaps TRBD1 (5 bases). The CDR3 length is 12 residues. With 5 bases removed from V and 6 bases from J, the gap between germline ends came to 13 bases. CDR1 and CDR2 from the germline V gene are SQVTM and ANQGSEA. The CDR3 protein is CSVRAGGAEAFF. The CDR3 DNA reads TGCAGCGTTCGAGCTGGGGGAGCTGAAGCTTTCTTT.

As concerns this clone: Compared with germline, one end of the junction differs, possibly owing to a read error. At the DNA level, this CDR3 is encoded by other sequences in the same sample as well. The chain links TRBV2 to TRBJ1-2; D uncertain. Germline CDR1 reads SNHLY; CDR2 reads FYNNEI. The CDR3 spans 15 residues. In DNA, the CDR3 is TGTGCCAGCAGTGGAGGAGGCTTTGCTAACTATGGTTACACCTTC. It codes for CASSGGGFANYGYTF. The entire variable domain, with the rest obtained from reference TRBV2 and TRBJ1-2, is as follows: EPEVTQTPSHQVTQMGQEVILRCVPISNHLYFYWYRQILGQKVEFLVSFYNNEISEKSEIFDDQFSVERPDGSNFTLKIRSTKLEDSAMYFCASSGGGFANYGYTFGSGTRLTVV.

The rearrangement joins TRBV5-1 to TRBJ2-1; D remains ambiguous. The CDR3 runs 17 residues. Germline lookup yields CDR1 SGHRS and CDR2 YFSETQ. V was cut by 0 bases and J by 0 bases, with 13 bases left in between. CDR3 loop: CASSLGVGSSSYNEQFF. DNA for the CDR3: TGCGCCAGCAGCTTGGGGGTGGGATCGAGCTCCTACAATGAGCAGTTCTTC.